This entry is about one T cell receptor beta chain. Its cognate antigen is unknown. This sample is part of a study of blood T cells in healthy people across ages. Study-wide context: When template switching was applied, about one barcoded beta molecule was captured per two T cells.

With a J-beta primer mix and a sample-barcoded 5' primer, a second PCR ran about 6 to 11 cycles. CDR3-containing paired-end reads numbering at least 3 million came from each sample. TCRdb processed the 5' RACE reads anew with MiXCR; each CDR3 protein has one entry. The repertoire holds about 690,000 distinct CDR3 sequences, about 43% seen once, with around 30% in the top ten. General observations from the study: A strong correlation was found between TCR beta diversity and the percentage of naive T cells.

The source is an elderly man in good health. Source material: blood.

The CDR3 is CASRGGPATNEKLFF. In nucleotides, the CDR3 is TGTGCCAGCAGGGGTGGACCGGCAACTAATGAAAAACTGTTTTTT. J is TRBJ1-4 and V is TRBV6-2 or TRBV6-3; no clear D gene. Looked up from germline, CDR1 is MNHEY and CDR2 is SVGEGT. Trimming stripped 6 bases from V and 0 bases from J, with 11 bases between. The CDR3 has 15 amino acids.